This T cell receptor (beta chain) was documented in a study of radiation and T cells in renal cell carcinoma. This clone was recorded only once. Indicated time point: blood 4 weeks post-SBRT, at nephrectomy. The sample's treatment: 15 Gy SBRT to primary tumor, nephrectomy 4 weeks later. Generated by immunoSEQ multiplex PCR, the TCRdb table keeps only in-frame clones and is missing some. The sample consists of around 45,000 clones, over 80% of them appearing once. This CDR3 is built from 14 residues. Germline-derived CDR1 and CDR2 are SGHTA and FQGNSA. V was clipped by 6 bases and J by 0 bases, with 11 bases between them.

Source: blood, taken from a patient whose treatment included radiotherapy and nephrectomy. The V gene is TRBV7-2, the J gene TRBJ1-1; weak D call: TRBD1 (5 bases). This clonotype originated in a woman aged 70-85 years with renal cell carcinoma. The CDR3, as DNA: TGTGCCAGCAGACCGGGACGCATGAACACTGAAGCTTTCTTT. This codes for CASRPGRMNTEAFF.